The TCR beta chain under discussion was sequenced for a study of blood T cells in healthy people across ages. Then a second PCR, running about 6 to 12 cycles, was carried out with a sample-barcoded 5' primer and a J-beta primer mix. TCRdb redid the calling of the 5' RACE reads with MiXCR, one entry per CDR3 protein. The table shows 800,000 to 1,300,000 distinct CDR3 sequences, with about 25% occurring only once. The CDR3 consists of 14 residues. Germline values: CDR1 SGHTS, CDR2 YDEGEE. A remark on this clonotype: One end of the junction is discordant with germline, which a read error may explain.

These data also featured in a second study, about T cells of mothers and their children. That study adds: Addition of sample barcodes and 2-4 random nucleotides occurred through the M1S primer of the second PCR.

The chain uses TRBV5-8 and TRBJ2-5, with D possibly TRBD1 on 5 matching bases. This receptor was obtained from a girl aged 2 to 9 in good health. The sequenced sample was blood. Here the CDR3 DNA reads TGTGCCAGCAGCCCCCAACAGGAGAACAATGAGCAGCTCTTC. Translated, it gives CASSPQQENNEQLF.